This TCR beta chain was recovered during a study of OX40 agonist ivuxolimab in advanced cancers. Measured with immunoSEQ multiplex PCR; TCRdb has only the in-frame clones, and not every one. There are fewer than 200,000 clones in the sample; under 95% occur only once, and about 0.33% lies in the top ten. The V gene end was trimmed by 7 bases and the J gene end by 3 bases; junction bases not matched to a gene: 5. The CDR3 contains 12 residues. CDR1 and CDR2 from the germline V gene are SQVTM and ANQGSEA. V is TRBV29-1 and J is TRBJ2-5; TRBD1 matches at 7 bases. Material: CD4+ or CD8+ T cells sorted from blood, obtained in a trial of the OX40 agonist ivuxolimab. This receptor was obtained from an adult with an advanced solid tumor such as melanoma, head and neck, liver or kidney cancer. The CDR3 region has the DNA TGCAGCGCGTCACAGGGGAAAGAGACCCAGTACTTC. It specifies CSASQGKETQYF.